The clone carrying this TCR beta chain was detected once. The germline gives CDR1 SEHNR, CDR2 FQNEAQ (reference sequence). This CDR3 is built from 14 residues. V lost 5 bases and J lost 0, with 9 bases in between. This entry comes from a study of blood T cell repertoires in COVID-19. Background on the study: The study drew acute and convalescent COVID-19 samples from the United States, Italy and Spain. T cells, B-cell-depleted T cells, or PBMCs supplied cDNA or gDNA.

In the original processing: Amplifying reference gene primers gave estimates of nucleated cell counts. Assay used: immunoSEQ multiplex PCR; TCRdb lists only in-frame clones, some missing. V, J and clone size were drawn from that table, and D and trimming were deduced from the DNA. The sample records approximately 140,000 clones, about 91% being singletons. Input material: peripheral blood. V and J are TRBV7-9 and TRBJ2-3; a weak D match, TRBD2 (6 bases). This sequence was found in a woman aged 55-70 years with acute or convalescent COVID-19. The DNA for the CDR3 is TGTGCCAGCAGCCCCGGGACTAGCACAGATACGCAGTATTTT. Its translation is CASSPGTSTDTQYF.